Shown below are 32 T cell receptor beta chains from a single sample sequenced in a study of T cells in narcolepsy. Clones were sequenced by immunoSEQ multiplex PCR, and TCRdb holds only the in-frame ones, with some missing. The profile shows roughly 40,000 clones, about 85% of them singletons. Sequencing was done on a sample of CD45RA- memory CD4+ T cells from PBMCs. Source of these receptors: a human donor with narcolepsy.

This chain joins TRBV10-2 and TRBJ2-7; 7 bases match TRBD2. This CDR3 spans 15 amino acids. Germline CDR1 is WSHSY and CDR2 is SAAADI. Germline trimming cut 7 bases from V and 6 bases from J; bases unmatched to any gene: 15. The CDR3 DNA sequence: TGCGCCAGCAATAATCCGGGACTAAATCCTTCCGAGCAGTACTTC. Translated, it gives CASNNPGLNPSEQYF.

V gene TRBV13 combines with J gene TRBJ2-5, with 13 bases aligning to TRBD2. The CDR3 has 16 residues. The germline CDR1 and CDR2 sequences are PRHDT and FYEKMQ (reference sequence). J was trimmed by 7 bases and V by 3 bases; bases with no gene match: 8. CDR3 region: CASSFRLAGGPGTQYF. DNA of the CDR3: TGTGCCAGCAGCTTCCGACTAGCGGGGGGTCCGGGGACCCAGTACTTC.

In DNA, the CDR3 is TGTGCCAGTAGGCCCCAGACTAGCGGGGGGCGCCAAGAGACCCAGTACTTC. Protein sequence: CASRPQTSGGRQETQYF. J is TRBJ2-5 and V is TRBV19, with 13 bases that match TRBD2. The V gene's germline CDR1 is LNHDA and CDR2 SQIVND (reference sequence). The CDR3 is made up of 17 amino acids. The V gene end was trimmed by 6 bases and the J gene end by 1 base; junction bases not matched to a gene: 8. Full variable domain (missing parts from reference TRBV19 and TRBJ2-5): DGGITQSPKYLFRKEGQNVTLSCEQNLNHDAMYWYRQDPGQGLRLIYYSQIVNDFQKGDIAEGYSVSREKKESFPLTVTSAQKNPTAFYLCASRPQTSGGRQETQYFGPGTRLLVL.

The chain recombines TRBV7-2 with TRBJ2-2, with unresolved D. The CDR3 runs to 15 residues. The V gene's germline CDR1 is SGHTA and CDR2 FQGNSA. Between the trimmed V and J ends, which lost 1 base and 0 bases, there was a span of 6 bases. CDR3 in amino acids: CASSLGYANTGELFF. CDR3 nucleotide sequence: TGTGCCAGCAGCTTAGGCTACGCGAACACCGGGGAGCTGTTTTTT. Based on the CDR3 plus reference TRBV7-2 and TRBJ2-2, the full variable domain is GAGVSQSPSNKVTEKGKDVELRCDPISGHTALYWYRQSLGQGLEFLIYFQGNSAPDKSGLPSDRFSAERTGGSVSTLTIQRTQQEDSAVYLCASSLGYANTGELFFGEGSRLTVL.

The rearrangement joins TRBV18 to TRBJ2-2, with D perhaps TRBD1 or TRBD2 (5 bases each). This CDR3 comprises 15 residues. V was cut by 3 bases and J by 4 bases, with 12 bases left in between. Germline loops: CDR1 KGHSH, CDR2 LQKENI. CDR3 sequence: CASSPAEGSTGELFF. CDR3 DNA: TGTGCCAGCTCACCTGCTGAGGGGAGCACCGGGGAGCTGTTTTTT.

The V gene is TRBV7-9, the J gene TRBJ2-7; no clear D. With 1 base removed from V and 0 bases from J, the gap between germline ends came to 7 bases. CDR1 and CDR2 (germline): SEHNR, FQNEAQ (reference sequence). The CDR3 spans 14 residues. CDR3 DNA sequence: TGTGCCAGCAGCTTAGAGGGCGGCTCCTACGAGCAGTACTTC. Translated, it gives CASSLEGGSYEQYF.

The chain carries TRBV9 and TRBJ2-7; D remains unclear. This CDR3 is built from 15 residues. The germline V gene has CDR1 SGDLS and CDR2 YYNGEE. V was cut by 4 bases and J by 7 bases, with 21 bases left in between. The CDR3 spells CASSPLTSNMGEQYF. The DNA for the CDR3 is TGTGCCAGCAGCCCGTTGACAAGTAATATGGGAGAGCAGTACTTC.

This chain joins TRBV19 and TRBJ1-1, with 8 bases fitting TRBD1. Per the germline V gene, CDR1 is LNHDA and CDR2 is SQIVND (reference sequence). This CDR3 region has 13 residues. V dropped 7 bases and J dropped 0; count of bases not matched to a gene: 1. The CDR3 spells CASKTGVNTEAFF. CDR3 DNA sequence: TGTGCCAGTAAGACAGGGGTGAACACTGAAGCTTTCTTT.

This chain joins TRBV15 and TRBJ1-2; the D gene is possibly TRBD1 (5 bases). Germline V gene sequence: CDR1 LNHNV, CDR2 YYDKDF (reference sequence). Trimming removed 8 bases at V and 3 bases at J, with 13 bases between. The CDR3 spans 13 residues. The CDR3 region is CATSQDNHYGYTF. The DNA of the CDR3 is TGTGCCACCTCCCAGGACAACCACTATGGCTACACCTTC.

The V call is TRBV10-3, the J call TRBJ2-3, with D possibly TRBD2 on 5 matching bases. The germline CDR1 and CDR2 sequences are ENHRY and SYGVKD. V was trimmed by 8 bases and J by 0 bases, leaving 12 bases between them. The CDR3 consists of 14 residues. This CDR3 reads CAIRAGLSTDTQYF. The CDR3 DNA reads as TGTGCCATCCGGGCGGGTCTTAGCACAGATACGCAGTATTTT.

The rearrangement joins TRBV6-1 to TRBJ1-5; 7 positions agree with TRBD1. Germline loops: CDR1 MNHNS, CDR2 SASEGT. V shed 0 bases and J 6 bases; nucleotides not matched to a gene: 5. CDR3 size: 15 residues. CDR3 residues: CASSEALQGSQPQHF. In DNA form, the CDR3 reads TGTGCCAGCAGTGAAGCCCTACAGGGGTCTCAGCCCCAGCATTTT.

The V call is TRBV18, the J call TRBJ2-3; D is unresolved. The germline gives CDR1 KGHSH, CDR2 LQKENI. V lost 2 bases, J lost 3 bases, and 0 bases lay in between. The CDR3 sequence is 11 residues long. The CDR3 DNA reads TGTGCCAGCTCACCAACAGATACGCAGTATTTT. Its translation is CASSPTDTQYF.

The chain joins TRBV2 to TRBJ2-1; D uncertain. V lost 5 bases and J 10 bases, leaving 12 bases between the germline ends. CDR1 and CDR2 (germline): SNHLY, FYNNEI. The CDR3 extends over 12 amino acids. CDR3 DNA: TGTGCCAGCAGTATAGGGCCCGGGGAGCAGTTCTTC. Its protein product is CASSIGPGEQFF.

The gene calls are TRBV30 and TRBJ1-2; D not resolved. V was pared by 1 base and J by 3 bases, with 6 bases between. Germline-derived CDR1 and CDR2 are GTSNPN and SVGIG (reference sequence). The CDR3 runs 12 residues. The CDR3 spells CAWSGEYYGYTF. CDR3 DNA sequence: TGTGCCTGGAGTGGAGAGTACTATGGCTACACCTTC.

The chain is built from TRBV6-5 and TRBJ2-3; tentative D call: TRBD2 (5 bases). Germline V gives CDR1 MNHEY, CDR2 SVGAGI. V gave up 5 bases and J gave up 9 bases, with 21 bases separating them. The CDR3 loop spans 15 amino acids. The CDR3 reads CASSPQMTGLGTQYF. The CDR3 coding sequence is TGTGCCAGCAGTCCACAAATGACCGGACTCGGCACGCAGTATTTT.

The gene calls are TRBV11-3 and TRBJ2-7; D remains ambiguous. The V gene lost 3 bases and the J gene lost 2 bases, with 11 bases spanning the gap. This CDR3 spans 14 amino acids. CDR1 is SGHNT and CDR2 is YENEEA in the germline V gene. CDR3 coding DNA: TGTGCCAGCAGCTTTTCCGACGGTACCTACGAGCAGTACTTC. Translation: CASSFSDGTYEQYF.

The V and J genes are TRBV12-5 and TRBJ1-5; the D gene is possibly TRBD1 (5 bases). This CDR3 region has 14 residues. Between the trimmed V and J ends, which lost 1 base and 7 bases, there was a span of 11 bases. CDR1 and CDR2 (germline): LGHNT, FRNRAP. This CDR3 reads CASGLGGEGQPQHF. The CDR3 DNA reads TGTGCTAGTGGTTTGGGAGGGGAGGGCCAGCCCCAGCATTTT.

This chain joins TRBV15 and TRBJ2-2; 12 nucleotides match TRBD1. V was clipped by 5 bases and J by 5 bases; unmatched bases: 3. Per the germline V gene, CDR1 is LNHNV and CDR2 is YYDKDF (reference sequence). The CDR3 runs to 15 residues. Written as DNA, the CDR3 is TGTGCCACCAGCGGGACAGGGGGCAAAACCGGGGAGCTGTTTTTT. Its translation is CATSGTGGKTGELFF.

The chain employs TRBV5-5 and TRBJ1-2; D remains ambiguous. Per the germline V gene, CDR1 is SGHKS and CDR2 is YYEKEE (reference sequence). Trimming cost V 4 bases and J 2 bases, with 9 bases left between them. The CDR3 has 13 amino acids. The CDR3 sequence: CASSRGGNYGYTF. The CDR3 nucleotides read TGTGCCAGCAGCCGGGGAGGGAACTATGGCTACACCTTC.

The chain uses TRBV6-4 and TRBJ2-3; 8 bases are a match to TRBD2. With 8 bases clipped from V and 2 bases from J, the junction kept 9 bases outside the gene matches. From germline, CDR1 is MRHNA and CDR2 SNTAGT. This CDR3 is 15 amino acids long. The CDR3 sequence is CASRQGGGPTDTQYF. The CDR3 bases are TGTGCCAGCCGGCAGGGCGGGGGGCCCACAGATACGCAGTATTTT.

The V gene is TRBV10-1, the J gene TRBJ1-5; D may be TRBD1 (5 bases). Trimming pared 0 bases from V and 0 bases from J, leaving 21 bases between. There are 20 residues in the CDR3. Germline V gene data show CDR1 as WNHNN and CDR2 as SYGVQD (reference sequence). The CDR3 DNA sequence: TGCGCCAGCAGTGAGTCAGGGATGACAGACAATTTGTATAGCAATCAGCCCCAGCATTTT. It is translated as CASSESGMTDNLYSNQPQHF.

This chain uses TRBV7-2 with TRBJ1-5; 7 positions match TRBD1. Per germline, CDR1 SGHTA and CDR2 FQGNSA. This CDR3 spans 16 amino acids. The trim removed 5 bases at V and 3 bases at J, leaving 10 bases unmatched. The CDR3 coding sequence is TGTGCCAGCAGCCCAAGGGCAGGGGGTTACAATCAGCCCCAGCATTTT. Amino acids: CASSPRAGGYNQPQHF.

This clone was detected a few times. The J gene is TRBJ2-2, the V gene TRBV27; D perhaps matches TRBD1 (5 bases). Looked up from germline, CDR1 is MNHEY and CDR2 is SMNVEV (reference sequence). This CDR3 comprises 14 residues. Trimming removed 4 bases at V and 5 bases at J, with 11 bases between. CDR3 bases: TGTGCCAGCAGTTACACCCAGGGTACCGGGGAGCTGTTTTTT. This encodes CASSYTQGTGELFF.

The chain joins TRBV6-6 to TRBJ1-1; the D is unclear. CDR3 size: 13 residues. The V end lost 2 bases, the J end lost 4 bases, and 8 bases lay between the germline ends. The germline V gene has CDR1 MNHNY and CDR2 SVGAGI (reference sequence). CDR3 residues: CASSYGSGTEAFF. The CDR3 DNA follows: TGTGCCAGCAGTTACGGTTCGGGCACTGAAGCTTTCTTT.

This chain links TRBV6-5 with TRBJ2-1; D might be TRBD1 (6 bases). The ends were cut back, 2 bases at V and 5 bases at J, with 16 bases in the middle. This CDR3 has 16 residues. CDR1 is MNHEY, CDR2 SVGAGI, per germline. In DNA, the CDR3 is TGTGCCAGCAGTTACCGATCCGGCACAGGGAACAATGAGCAGTTCTTC. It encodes CASSYRSGTGNNEQFF.

The CDR3 DNA sequence: TGCAGCGTCCTGACCCTCTACGAGCAGTACTTC. This sequence encodes CSVLTLYEQYF. The chain uses TRBV29-1 and TRBJ2-7, with D uncertain. Trimming took off 6 bases at V and 3 bases at J, with 9 bases between the two ends. Germline-derived CDR1 and CDR2 are SQVTM and ANQGSEA. The CDR3 extends over 11 amino acids.

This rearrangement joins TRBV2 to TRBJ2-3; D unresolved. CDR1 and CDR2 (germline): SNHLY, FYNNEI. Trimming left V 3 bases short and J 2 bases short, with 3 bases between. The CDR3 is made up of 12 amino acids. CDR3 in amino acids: CASSDLTDTQYF. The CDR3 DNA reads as TGTGCCAGCAGTGACCTCACAGATACGCAGTATTTT.

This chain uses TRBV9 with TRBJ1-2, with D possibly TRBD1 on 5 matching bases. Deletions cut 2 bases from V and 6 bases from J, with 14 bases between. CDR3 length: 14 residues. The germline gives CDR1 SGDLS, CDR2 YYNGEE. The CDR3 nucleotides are TGTGCCAGCAGCGTCGGGACCGAACCCCATGGCTACACCTTC. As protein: CASSVGTEPHGYTF.

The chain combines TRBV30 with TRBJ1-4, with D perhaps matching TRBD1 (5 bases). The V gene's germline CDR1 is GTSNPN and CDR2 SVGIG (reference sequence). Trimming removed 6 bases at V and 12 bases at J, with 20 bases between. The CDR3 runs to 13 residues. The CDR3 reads CACPRGPKRELFF. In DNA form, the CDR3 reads TGTGCCTGCCCCCGGGGACCTAAAAGGGAACTGTTTTTT. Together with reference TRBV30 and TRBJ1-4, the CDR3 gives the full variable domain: SQTIHQWPATLVQPVGSPLSLECTVEGTSNPNLYWYRQAAGRGLQLLFYSVGIGQISSEVPQNLSASRPQDRQFILSSKKLLLSDSGFYLCACPRGPKRELFFGSGTQLSVL.

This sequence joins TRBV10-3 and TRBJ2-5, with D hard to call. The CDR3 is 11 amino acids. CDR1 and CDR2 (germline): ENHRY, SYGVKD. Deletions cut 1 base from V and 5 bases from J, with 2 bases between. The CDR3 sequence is CAISELETQYF. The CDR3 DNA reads TGTGCCATCAGTGAGTTGGAGACCCAGTACTTC.

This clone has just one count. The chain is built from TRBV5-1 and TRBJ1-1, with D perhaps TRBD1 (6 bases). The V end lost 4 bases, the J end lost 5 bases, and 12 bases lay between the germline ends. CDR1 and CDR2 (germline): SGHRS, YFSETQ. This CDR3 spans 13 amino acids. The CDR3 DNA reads TGCGCCAGCAGCCCGGTAGGGGGGACTGAAGCTTTCTTT. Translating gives CASSPVGGTEAFF. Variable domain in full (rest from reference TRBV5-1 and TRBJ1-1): KAGVTQTPRYLIKTRGQQVTLSCSPISGHRSVSWYQQTPGQGLQFLFEYFSETQRNKGNFPGRFSGRQFSNSRSEMNVSTLELGDSALYLCASSPVGGTEAFFGQGTRLTVV.

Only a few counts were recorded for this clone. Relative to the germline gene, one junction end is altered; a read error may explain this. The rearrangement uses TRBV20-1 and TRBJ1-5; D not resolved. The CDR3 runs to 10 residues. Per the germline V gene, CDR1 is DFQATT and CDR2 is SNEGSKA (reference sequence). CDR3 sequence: CSAGDQPQHF. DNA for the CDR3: TGCAGTGCTGGAGATCAGCCCCAGCATTTT.